The 31 T cell receptor beta chains below all came from one sample that was sequenced in a study of blood T cell repertoires in COVID-19. Sequenced by immunoSEQ multiplex PCR; TCRdb stores in-frame clones only, minus some. The table has 70,000 to 85,000 clones, roughly nine tenths seen once. The sample taken for sequencing was peripheral blood. Receptors originate from a human donor in a cohort sampled during active COVID-19.

The V call is TRBV5-4, the J call TRBJ2-1, with 8 nucleotides matching TRBD1. Germline CDR1 is SGHNT and CDR2 is YYREEE (reference sequence). Losses at the gene ends were 2 bases for V and 10 bases for J; bases not matched to a gene: 11. This CDR3 has 15 residues. Written as DNA, the CDR3 is TGTGCCAGCAGCTTCCAGCAGGGGGCCCAACAGGAGCAGTTCTTC. It is translated as CASSFQQGAQQEQFF.

The chain combines TRBV7-3 with TRBJ2-2; D is undetermined. The CDR3 runs 14 residues. The germline V and J ends were trimmed by 5 bases and 3 bases, with 10 bases remaining between them. Germline CDR1 SGHTA, CDR2 FQGTGA. The CDR3 is CASSPDSYTGELFF. DNA for the CDR3: TGTGCCAGCAGCCCCGACTCTTACACCGGGGAGCTGTTTTTT.

A single count supports this clone. The chain has TRBV7-2 and TRBJ2-5, with a weak D call TRBD1 (5 bases). The germline V gene has CDR1 SGHTA and CDR2 FQGNSA. Trimming took 1 base from V and 1 from J, leaving 16 bases between them. The length of the CDR3 is 17 residues. The CDR3 protein is CASSLVGGALVQETQYF. The CDR3 bases are TGTGCCAGCAGCTTAGTGGGTGGGGCCCTCGTCCAAGAGACCCAGTACTTC.

The V call is TRBV3-1 (or the pseudogene TRBV3-2), the J call TRBJ2-7; D gene uncertain. The CDR3 length is 12 residues. With 2 bases removed from V and 6 bases from J, the gap between germline ends came to 8 bases. Germline CDR1 is LGHDT and CDR2 is YNNKEL (reference sequence). The chain's CDR3 is CASSQSPSEQYF. The CDR3 nucleotides read TGTGCCAGCAGCCAATCCCCGAGCGAGCAGTACTTC.

This clone has a handful of counts. The chain links TRBV4-2 to TRBJ1-5; D is perhaps TRBD1 (5 bases). The CDR3 spans 17 residues. The germline V and J ends were trimmed by 3 bases and 4 bases, with 19 bases remaining between them. Per germline, CDR1 LGHNA and CDR2 YNFKEQ. The CDR3 DNA sequence: TGTGCCAGCAGCCAGGGTGATGGCAGGGATGGGAATCAGCCCCAGCATTTT. The encoded protein is CASSQGDGRDGNQPQHF.

The V gene is TRBV5-5, the J gene TRBJ2-1; 7 nucleotides line up with TRBD1. CDR1 and CDR2 from the germline V gene are SGHKS and YYEKEE (reference sequence). V lost 0 bases, J lost 0 bases, and 0 bases stayed unmatched. This CDR3 region has 15 residues. CDR3 region: CASSLGDSSYNEQFF. Here the CDR3 DNA reads TGTGCCAGCAGCTTGGGGGACAGCTCCTACAATGAGCAGTTCTTC.

The genes are TRBV7-2 and TRBJ2-2, with a weak D call TRBD1 (6 bases). Germline CDR1 and CDR2: SGHTA and FQGNSA. V lost 6 bases, J lost 2 bases, and 13 bases lay in between. The CDR3 spans 15 residues. The DNA of the CDR3 is TGTGCCAGCAGTCCGGGACATACTAACACCGGGGAGCTGTTTTTT. Translating gives CASSPGHTNTGELFF.

The V and J genes are TRBV11-1 and TRBJ2-2; D not resolved. Germline loops: CDR1 SGHAT, CDR2 FQDESV (reference sequence). The CDR3 totals 14 residues. Trimming cost V 3 bases and J 2 bases, with 7 bases left between them. CDR3 loop: CASSLGRNTGELFF. Written as DNA, the CDR3 is TGTGCCAGCAGCTTGGGCAGAAACACCGGGGAGCTGTTTTTT.

This rearrangement joins TRBV9 to TRBJ2-1; a weak D match, TRBD2 (6 bases). CDR1 is SGDLS, CDR2 YYNGEE, per germline. The V end was cut by 0 bases, the J end by 3 bases, with 13 bases between. This CDR3 is 16 amino acids long. CDR3 coding DNA: TGTGCCAGCAGCGTAGAGGGCGAGGGACTCTACAATGAGCAGTTCTTC. Translating gives CASSVEGEGLYNEQFF. The variable domain in full, with the rest retrieved from reference TRBV9 and TRBJ2-1, is DSGVTQTPKHLITATGQRVTLRCSPRSGDLSVYWYQQSLDQGLQFLIQYYNGEERAKGNILERFSAQQFPDLHSELNLSSLELGDSALYFCASSVEGEGLYNEQFFGPGTRLTVL.

This clone was seen only once. This rearrangement joins TRBV19 to TRBJ2-1; a weak D match, TRBD1 (5 bases). From germline, CDR1 is LNHDA and CDR2 SQIVND (reference sequence). This CDR3 region has 15 residues. Trimming removed 0 bases at V and 3 bases at J, with 9 bases between. The CDR3 sequence: CASSIEATVYNEQFF. The CDR3 region has the DNA TGTGCCAGTAGTATAGAGGCGACAGTCTACAATGAGCAGTTCTTC.

This clone was counted between two and nine times. The CDR3 here is CAISESGGRYYGYTF. CDR3 nucleotides: TGTGCCATCAGTGAGTCGGGGGGGAGATACTATGGCTACACCTTC. The chain employs TRBV10-3 and TRBJ1-2, with D possibly matching TRBD1 (5 bases). V was clipped by 0 bases and J by 3 bases, with 11 bases between them. From germline, CDR1 is ENHRY and CDR2 SYGVKD. This CDR3 has 15 residues.

The CDR3 nucleotides are TGTGCCAGCAGCCAACGGACAGGGAGGATGAAGGAGACCCAGTACTTC. Amino acid sequence: CASSQRTGRMKETQYF. The chain combines TRBV3-1 (or the pseudogene TRBV3-2) with TRBJ2-5; TRBD1 aligns across 8 bases. The CDR3 is made up of 16 amino acids. The V and J ends lost 2 bases and 5 bases, in that order; junction bases with no gene match: 10. CDR1 is LGHDT, CDR2 YNNKEL, per germline (reference sequence).

The rearrangement links TRBV29-1 to TRBJ2-7; weak D call: TRBD2 (5 bases). This CDR3 contains 12 residues. The V end lost 7 bases, the J end lost 7 bases, and 17 bases lay between the germline ends. Germline CDR1 reads SQVTM; CDR2 reads ANQGSEA. The CDR3 is CSGLPTSGEQYF. The CDR3, as DNA: TGCAGCGGCCTCCCAACCTCGGGAGAGCAGTACTTC.

The gene calls are TRBV3-1 (or the pseudogene TRBV3-2) and TRBJ1-1; D is ambiguous. CDR1 is LGHDT, CDR2 YNNKEL, per germline (reference sequence). This CDR3 region has 15 residues. Trimming stripped 1 base from V and 0 bases from J, with 9 bases between. Here the CDR3 reads CASSQVPRMNTEAFF. CDR3 in DNA: TGTGCCAGCAGCCAAGTTCCGCGGATGAACACTGAAGCTTTCTTT.

The J gene is TRBJ2-3, the V gene TRBV15, with D tentatively TRBD2 (6 bases). Germline V lookup: CDR1 LNHNV, CDR2 YYDKDF (reference sequence). The V end lost 5 bases, the J end lost 0 bases, and 12 bases lay between the germline ends. The CDR3 contains 15 residues. The CDR3 loop reads CATSSRDASTDTQYF. CDR3 nucleotide sequence: TGTGCCACCAGCTCGCGGGACGCGAGCACAGATACGCAGTATTTT.

This chain uses TRBV28 with TRBJ2-4, with D uncertain. The CDR3 covers 13 residues. Per germline, CDR1 MDHEN and CDR2 SYDVKM. Trimming left V 6 bases short and J 6 bases short, with 12 bases between. CDR3 protein: CASRKRTGNIQYF. The CDR3 DNA follows: TGTGCCAGCAGGAAGCGCACCGGAAACATTCAGTACTTC.

The J gene is TRBJ2-1, the V gene TRBV7-9; TRBD2 matches 8 bases. This CDR3 comprises 15 residues. V shed 4 bases and J 0 bases; nucleotides not matched to a gene: 2. Germline V gene lookup returns CDR1 SEHNR and CDR2 FQNEAQ (reference sequence). The chain's CDR3 is CASSSAGGSYNEQFF. DNA of the CDR3: TGTGCCAGCAGCTCCGCGGGAGGCTCCTACAATGAGCAGTTCTTC.

This chain uses TRBV19 with TRBJ2-1, with 12 bases fitting TRBD2. The V gene's germline CDR1 is LNHDA and CDR2 SQIVND (reference sequence). The CDR3 consists of 17 residues. V lost 11 bases and J lost 3; bases outside the gene matches: 14. In DNA form, the CDR3 reads TGTGCCTCAAGTACGCTAGCGGGAGGGCCGGTCTACAATGAGCAGTTCTTC. This translates into CASSTLAGGPVYNEQFF.

This rearrangement joins TRBV20-1 to TRBJ2-5; D unclear. The CDR3 is 11 residues long. V gave up 8 bases and J gave up 8 bases, with 15 bases separating them. The V gene's germline CDR1 is DFQATT and CDR2 SNEGSKA (reference sequence). The CDR3 nucleotides read TGCAGTCTAGAAAGTGCCTCCACCCAGTACTTC. Its protein is CSLESASTQYF.

The J gene is TRBJ2-2, the V gene TRBV5-1; a possible D gene is TRBD2 (6 bases). The germline V and J ends were trimmed by 6 bases and 7 bases, with 13 bases remaining between them. This CDR3 region has 13 residues. Germline values: CDR1 SGHRS, CDR2 YFSETQ. In DNA form, the CDR3 reads TGCGCCAGCACTTGGGGGAGGAGCGGGGAGCTGTTTTTT. It translates to CASTWGRSGELFF.

This clone appeared a few times. The CDR3 DNA is TGTGCCAGCACCCATGAGGGATTGGGCAATCAGCCCCAGCATTTT. This gives the protein CASTHEGLGNQPQHF. The chain is built from TRBV28 and TRBJ1-5; D is unclear. The CDR3 extends over 15 amino acids. The ends were cut back, 7 bases at V and 2 bases at J, with 15 bases in the middle. Germline V lookup: CDR1 MDHEN, CDR2 SYDVKM.

The CDR3 region has the DNA TGCACCAGCAGCCAAGATCCCCAGGACAGGGGGCAAGAGACCCAGTACTTC. Translated: CTSSQDPQDRGQETQYF. The genes are TRBV1 and TRBJ2-5; the table names TRBD1, a call not compared with the DNA. TRBV1 is deemed a pseudogene. CDR3 size: 17 residues.

This clone came up a few times. This chain uses TRBV6-5 with TRBJ2-5; 8 bases are a match to TRBD1. There are 14 residues in the CDR3. Germline CDR1 reads MNHEY; CDR2 reads SVGAGI. With V trimmed by 6 bases and J by 5 bases, 8 bases remained unmatched. The CDR3 region is CASSPTTGEETQYF. The CDR3 coding sequence is TGTGCCAGCAGCCCGACGACAGGGGAGGAGACCCAGTACTTC.

The V gene is TRBV28, the J gene TRBJ1-5; 7 bases map to TRBD1. Germline CDR1 and CDR2: MDHEN and SYDVKM. The CDR3 spans 17 residues. V trimming: 2 bases; J trimming: 4 bases; junction bases outside the gene matches: 11. The CDR3 reads CASSLSWGTADNQPQHF. The DNA for the CDR3 is TGTGCCAGCAGTTTAAGCTGGGGGACAGCAGATAATCAGCCCCAGCATTTT. The variable domain in full, completed from reference TRBV28 and TRBJ1-5, reads DVKVTQSSRYLVKRTGEKVFLECVQDMDHENMFWYRQDPGLGLRLIYFSYDVKMKEKGDIPEGYSVSREKKERFSLILESASTNQTSMYLCASSLSWGTADNQPQHFGDGTRLSIL.

V is TRBV30 and J is TRBJ2-7, with D tentatively TRBD1 (6 bases). The germline CDR1 and CDR2 sequences are GTSNPN and SVGIG (reference sequence). V was clipped by 5 bases and J by 0 bases, with 8 bases between them. The CDR3 sequence is 12 residues long. CDR3 sequence (DNA): TGTGCCTGGGGGGGCAACTCCTACGAGCAGTACTTC. Translated, it gives CAWGGNSYEQYF.

The rearrangement joins TRBV7-2 to TRBJ2-5; 7 bases line up with TRBD2. The CDR3 covers 16 residues. V dropped 3 bases and J dropped 4; count of bases not matched to a gene: 11. Germline CDR1 reads SGHTA; CDR2 reads FQGNSA. CDR3 loop: CASSFLRGRGRETQYF. CDR3 bases: TGTGCCAGCAGCTTTCTCCGCGGGAGAGGACGAGAGACCCAGTACTTC.

The CDR3 DNA follows: TGTGCCAGCAGCTTAGCCCTGTACGGCACTGAAGCTTTCTTT. Amino acids: CASSLALYGTEAFF. The chain couples TRBV7-2 to TRBJ1-1; D remains ambiguous. V lost 0 bases and J lost 4, with 9 bases in between. Germline values: CDR1 SGHTA, CDR2 FQGNSA. This CDR3 comprises 14 residues.

The gene calls are TRBV19 and TRBJ1-2; D gene ambiguous. This CDR3 contains 15 residues. Germline V gene sequence: CDR1 LNHDA, CDR2 SQIVND (reference sequence). Trimming removed 9 bases at V and 0 bases at J, with 17 bases between. The CDR3 DNA is TGTGCCAGCCAATACGAGACCGGAGCTAACTATGGCTACACCTTC. Its translation is CASQYETGANYGYTF.

The V and J genes are TRBV7-3 and TRBJ2-7; 7 bases align to TRBD1. Germline lookup yields CDR1 SGHTA and CDR2 FQGTGA. The CDR3 is made up of 13 amino acids. J was trimmed by 4 bases and V by 5 bases; bases with no gene match: 5. The CDR3 is CASSPGTEYEQYF. CDR3 coding DNA: TGTGCCAGCAGCCCCGGGACAGAATACGAGCAGTACTTC.

The chain has TRBV7-2 and TRBJ2-7, with a tentative D call TRBD2 (5 bases). V lost 4 bases, J lost 4 bases, and 11 bases lay in between. The CDR3 sequence is 13 residues long. Germline CDR1 is SGHTA and CDR2 is FQGNSA. CDR3: CASSSVPGYEQYF. The CDR3 DNA sequence: TGTGCCAGCAGCTCGGTTCCGGGGTACGAGCAGTACTTC.

The chain is built from TRBV18 and TRBJ2-3; 10 bases agree with TRBD2. The CDR3 length is 18 residues. Germline V gene data show CDR1 as KGHSH and CDR2 as LQKENI. After removal of 2 bases from V and 2 bases from J, the junction contained 10 bases not matched to a gene. The CDR3: CASSPGWASGSLTDTQYF. The CDR3 region has the DNA TGTGCCAGCTCACCAGGGTGGGCTAGCGGGAGTCTCACAGATACGCAGTATTTT.